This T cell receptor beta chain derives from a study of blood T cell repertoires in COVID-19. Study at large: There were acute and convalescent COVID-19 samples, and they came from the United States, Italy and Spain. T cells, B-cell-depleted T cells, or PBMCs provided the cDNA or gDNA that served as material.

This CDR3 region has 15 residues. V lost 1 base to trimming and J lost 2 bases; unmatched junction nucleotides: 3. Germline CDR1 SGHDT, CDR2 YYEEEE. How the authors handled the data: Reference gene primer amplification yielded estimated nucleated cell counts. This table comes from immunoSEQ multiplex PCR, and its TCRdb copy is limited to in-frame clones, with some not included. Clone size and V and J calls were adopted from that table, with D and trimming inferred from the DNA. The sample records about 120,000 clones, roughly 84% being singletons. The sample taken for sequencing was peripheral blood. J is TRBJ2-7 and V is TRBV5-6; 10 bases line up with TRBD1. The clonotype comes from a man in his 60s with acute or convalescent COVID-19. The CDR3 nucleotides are TGTGCCAGCAGCTTGATCGGGACAGGGGCCTACGAGCAGTACTTC. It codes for CASSLIGTGAYEQYF.